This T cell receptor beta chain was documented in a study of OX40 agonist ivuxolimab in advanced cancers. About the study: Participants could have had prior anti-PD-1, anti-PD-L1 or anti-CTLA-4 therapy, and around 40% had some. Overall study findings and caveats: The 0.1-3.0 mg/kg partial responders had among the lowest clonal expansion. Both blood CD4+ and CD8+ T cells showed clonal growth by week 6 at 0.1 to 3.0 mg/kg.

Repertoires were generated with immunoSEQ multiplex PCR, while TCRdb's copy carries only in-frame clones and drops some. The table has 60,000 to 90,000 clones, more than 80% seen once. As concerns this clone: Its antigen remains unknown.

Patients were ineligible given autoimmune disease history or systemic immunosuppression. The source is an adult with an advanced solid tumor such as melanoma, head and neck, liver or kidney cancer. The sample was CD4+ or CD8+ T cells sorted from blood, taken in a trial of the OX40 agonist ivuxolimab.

For the CDR3, the DNA is TGTGCCAGCAGCTTAGACAATGAGCAGTTCTTC. Translating gives CASSLDNEQFF. The chain couples TRBV11-3 to TRBJ2-1; D unresolved. The germline gives CDR1 SGHNT, CDR2 YENEEA. V lost 0 bases to trimming and J lost 6 bases, with 0 bases between them. The CDR3 runs 11 residues.